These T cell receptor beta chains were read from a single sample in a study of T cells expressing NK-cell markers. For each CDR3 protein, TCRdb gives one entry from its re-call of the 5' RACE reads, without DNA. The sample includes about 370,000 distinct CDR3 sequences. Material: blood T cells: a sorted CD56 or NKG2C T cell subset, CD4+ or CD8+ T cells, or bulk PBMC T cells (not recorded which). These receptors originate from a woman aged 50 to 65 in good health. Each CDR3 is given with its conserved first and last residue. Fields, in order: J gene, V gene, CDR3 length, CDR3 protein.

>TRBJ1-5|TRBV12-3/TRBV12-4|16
CASSGRTRRSNQPQHF
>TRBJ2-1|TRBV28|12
CASSSDLTEQFF
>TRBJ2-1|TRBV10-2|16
CASSTSGSVTGNEQFF
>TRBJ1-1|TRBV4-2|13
CASSQGGPTEAFF
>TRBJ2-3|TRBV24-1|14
CATNLGGDTDTQYF
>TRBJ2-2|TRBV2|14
CAAKASGVTGELFF
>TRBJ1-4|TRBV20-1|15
CSARKGGSTHEKLFF
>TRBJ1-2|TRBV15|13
CATSRSRDNGYTF
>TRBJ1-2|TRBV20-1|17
CSARVPPSTGANYGYTF
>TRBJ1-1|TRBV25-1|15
CASSAGGAGITEAFF
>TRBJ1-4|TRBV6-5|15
CASSYSPGIIEKLFF
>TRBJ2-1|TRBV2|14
CASMGFSGYNEQFF
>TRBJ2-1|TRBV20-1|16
CSARPVLAGDYNEQFF
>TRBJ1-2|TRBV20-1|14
CSASVRTGPYGYTF
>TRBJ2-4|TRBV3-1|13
CASSPTPKNIQYF
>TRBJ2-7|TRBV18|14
CASSPPASQEAQYF
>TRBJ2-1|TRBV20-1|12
CSASRETNEQFF
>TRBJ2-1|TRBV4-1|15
CASTDSRGRYNEQFF
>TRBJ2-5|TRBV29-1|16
CSVGTSGRLEEETQYF
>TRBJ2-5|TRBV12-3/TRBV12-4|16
CASTGSSGRARETQYF
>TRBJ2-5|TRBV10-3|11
CAIGNQETQYF
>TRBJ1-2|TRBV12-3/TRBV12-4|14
CASTPTGTPDGYTF
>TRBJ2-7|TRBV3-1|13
CASRRTGGNEQYF
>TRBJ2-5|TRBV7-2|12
CASSLDFVTQYF
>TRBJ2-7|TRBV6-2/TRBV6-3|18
CASSYSTGATQLRYEQYF
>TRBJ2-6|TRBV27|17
CASTSGTGRPGANVLTF
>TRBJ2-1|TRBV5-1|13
CASSSRVQDEQFF
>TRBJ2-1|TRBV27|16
CASSLRTGSSYNEQFF
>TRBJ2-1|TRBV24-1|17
CATSDYATGSSYNEQFF
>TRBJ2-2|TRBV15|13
CATSVTDPGELFF
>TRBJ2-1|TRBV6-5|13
CASSPRPGDEQFF
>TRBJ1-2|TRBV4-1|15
CASSQAGRGVDGYTF
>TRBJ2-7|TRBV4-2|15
CASSQEVDGRYEQYF
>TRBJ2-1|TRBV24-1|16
CATSLAGVSSYNEQFF
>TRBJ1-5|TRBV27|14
CASSFLAGDQPQHF
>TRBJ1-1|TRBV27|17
CATSSFRDRVQATEAFF
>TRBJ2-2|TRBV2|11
CASILIGELFF
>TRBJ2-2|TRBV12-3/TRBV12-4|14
CASSLSWNTGELFF
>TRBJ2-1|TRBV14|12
CASSQGYSAQFF
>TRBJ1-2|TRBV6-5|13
CASPPGCSGGYTF
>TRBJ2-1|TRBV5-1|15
CASSLGDQAYNEQFF
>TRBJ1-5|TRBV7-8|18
CASSLGKISGQSNQPQHF
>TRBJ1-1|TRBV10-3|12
CAIIEETGEAFF
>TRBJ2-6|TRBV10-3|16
CAISGTGDSGANVLTF
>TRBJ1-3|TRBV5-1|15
CASRTGQATGNTIYF
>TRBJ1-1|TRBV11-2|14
CASSLRLEDTEAFF
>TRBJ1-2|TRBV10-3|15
CAISESNSQRRGYTF
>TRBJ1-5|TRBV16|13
CASSQSRPQPQHF
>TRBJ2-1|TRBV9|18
CASSERDRGLMGVNEQFF
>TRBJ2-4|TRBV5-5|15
CASSHWKGAKNIQYF